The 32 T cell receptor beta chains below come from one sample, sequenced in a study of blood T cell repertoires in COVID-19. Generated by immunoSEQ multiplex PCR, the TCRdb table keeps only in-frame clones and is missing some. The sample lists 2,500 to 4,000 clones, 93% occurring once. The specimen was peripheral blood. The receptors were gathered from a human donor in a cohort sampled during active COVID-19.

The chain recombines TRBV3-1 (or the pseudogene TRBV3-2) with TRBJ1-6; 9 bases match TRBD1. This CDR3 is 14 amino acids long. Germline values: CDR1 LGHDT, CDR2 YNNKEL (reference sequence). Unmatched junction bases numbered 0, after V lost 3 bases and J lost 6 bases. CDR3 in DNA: TGTGCCAGCAGCCAGGGACAGGGTAATTCACCCCTCCACTTT. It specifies CASSQGQGNSPLHF.

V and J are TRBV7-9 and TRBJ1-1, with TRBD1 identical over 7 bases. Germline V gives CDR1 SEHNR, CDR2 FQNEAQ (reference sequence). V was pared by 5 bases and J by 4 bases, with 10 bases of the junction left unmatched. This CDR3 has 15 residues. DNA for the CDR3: TGTGCCAGCAGCCCGCCAGGGGGGAGAGGCACTGAAGCTTTCTTT. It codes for CASSPPGGRGTEAFF.

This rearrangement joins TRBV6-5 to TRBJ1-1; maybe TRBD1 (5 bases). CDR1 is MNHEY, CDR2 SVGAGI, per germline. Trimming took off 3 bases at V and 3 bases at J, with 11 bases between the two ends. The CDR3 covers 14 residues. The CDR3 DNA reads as TGTGCCAGCAGTTATGACAGTACCTACACTGAAGCTTTCTTT. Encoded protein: CASSYDSTYTEAFF.

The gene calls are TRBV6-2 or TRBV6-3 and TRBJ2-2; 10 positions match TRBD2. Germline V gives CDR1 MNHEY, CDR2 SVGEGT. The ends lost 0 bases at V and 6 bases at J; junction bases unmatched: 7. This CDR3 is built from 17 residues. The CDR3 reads CASSYSPGLAKAGELFF. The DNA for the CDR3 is TGTGCCAGCAGTTACTCCCCGGGACTAGCGAAAGCCGGGGAGCTGTTTTTT.

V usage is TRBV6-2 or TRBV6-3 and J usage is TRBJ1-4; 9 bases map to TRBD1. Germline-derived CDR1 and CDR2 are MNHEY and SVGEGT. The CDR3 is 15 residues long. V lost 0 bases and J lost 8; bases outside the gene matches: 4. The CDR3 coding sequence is TGTGCCAGCAGTTACTCCCGGGACAGGGCGGAAAAACTGTTTTTT. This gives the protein CASSYSRDRAEKLFF.

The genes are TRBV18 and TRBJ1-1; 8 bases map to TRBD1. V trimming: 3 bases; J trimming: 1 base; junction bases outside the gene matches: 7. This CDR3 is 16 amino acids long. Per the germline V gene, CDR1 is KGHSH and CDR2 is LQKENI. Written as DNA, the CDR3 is TGTGCCAGCTCACCGCTTGGACAGGGAGAGAACACTGAAGCTTTCTTT. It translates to CASSPLGQGENTEAFF.

The CDR3 coding sequence is TGTGCCAGCAGTGAACGGGGGGCCTACGAGCAGTACTTC. The encoded protein is CASSERGAYEQYF. The rearrangement joins TRBV6-1 to TRBJ2-7; 7 bases match TRBD2. Germline CDR1 and CDR2: MNHNS and SASEGT. V lost 2 bases, J lost 2 bases, and 0 bases stayed unmatched. This CDR3 spans 13 amino acids.

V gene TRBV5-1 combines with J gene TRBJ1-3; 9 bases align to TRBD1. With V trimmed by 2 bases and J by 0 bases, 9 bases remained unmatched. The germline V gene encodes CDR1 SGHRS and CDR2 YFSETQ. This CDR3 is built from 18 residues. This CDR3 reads CASSFLDRGLSSGNTIYF. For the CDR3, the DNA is TGCGCCAGCAGCTTCTTGGACAGGGGACTGAGCTCTGGAAACACCATATATTTT.

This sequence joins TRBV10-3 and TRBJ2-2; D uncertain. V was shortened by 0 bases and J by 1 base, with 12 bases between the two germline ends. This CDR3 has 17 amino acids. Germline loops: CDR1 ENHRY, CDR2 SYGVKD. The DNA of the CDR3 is TGTGCCATCAGTGAGTCGAGAGTAATTGTGAACACCGGGGAGCTGTTTTTT. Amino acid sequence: CAISESRVIVNTGELFF.

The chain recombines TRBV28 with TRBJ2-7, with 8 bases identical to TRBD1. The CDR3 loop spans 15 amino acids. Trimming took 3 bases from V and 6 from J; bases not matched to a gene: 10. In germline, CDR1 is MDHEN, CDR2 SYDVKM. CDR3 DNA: TGTGCCAGCAGTTTGTCGGACAGGGCTTTATCCGAGCAGTACTTC. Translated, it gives CASSLSDRALSEQYF.

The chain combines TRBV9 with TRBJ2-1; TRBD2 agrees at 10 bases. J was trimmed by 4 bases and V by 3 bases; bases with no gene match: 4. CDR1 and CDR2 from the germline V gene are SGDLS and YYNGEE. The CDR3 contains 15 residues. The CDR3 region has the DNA TGTGCCAGCAGCGGAGCGGGAGGGCTGTACAATGAGCAGTTCTTC. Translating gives CASSGAGGLYNEQFF.

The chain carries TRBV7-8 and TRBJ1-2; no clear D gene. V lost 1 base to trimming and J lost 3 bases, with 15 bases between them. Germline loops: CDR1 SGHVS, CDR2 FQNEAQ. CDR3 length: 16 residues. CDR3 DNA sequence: TGTGCCAGCAGCTTAGTAGCGGCGGTAAGGGACTATGGCTACACCTTC. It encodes CASSLVAAVRDYGYTF. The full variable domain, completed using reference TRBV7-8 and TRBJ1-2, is GAGVSQSPRYKVAKRGQDVALRCDPISGHVSLFWYQQALGQGPEFLTYFQNEAQLDKSGLPSDRFFAERPEGSVSTLKIQRTQQEDSAVYLCASSLVAAVRDYGYTFGSGTRLTVV.

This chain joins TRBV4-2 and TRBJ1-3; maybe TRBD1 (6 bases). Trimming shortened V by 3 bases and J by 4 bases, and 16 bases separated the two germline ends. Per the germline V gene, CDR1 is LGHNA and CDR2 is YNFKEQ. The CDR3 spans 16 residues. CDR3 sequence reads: CASSQGVRTVGNTIYF. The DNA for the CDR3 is TGTGCCAGCAGCCAGGGTGTACGGACAGTAGGAAACACCATATATTTT.

The CDR3 DNA is TGTGCCAGCTCACGTCTAGATTATGAGCAGTTCTTC. Protein sequence: CASSRLDYEQFF. The genes are TRBV18 and TRBJ2-1; D remains ambiguous. V was clipped by 4 bases and J by 8 bases, with 9 bases between them. CDR3 length equals 12 residues. Germline V CDR1 and CDR2: KGHSH, LQKENI.

CDR3: CASSGAWTGSYEQYF. CDR3 coding DNA: TGTGCCAGCAGTGGGGCCTGGACAGGGAGCTACGAGCAGTACTTC. This sequence joins TRBV25-1 and TRBJ2-7, with 8 bases aligning to TRBD1. V was clipped by 4 bases and J by 3 bases; unmatched bases: 8. Germline CDR1 is MGHDK and CDR2 is SYGVNS. The CDR3 spans 15 residues.

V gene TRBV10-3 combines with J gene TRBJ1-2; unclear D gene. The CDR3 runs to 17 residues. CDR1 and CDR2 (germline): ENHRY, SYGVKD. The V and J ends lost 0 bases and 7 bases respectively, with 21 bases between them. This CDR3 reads CAISESVGRRVMGGYTF. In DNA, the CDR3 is TGTGCCATCAGTGAGTCAGTCGGGCGGCGGGTCATGGGTGGCTACACCTTC.

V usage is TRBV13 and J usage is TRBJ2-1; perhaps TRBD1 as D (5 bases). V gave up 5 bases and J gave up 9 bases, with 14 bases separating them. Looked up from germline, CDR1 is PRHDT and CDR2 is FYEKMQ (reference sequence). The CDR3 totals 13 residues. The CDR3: CASSPGSRSEQFF. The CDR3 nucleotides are TGTGCCAGCAGCCCAGGGTCTAGGAGTGAGCAGTTCTTC.

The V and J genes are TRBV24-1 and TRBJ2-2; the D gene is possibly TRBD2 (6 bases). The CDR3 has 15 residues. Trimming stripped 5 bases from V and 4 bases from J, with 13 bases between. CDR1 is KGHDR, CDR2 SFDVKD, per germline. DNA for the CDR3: TGTGCCACCAGTGTTCCGGGGGTCTCCACCGGGGAGCTGTTTTTT. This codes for CATSVPGVSTGELFF.

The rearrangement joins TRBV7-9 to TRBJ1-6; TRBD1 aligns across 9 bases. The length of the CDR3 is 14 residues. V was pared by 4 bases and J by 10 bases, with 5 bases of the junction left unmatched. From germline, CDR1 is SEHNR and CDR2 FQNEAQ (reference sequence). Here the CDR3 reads CASSSPGQGSPLHF. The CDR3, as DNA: TGTGCCAGCAGCTCTCCGGGACAGGGATCACCCCTCCACTTT.

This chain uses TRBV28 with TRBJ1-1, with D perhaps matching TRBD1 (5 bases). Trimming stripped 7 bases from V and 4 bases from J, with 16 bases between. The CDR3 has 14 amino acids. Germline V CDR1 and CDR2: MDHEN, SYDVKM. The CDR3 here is CASTPAGQFTEAFF. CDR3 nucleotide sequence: TGTGCCAGCACCCCCGCGGGGCAATTCACTGAAGCTTTCTTT.

The CDR3 DNA is TGCGCCAGCAGCTCCGGACTAGCGGGAGGGCTGCGCAATGAGCAGTTCTTC. Amino acid sequence: CASSSGLAGGLRNEQFF. The chain joins TRBV5-1 to TRBJ2-1, with 15 bases matching TRBD2. The junction had 7 bases not matched to a gene; V was cut back by 3 bases and J by 6 bases. Germline lookup yields CDR1 SGHRS and CDR2 YFSETQ. The CDR3 sequence is 17 residues long.

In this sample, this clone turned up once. The CDR3 nucleotides read TGTGCCAGCAGGCAGGGGATAGTTGTCAAAAACATTCAGTACTTC. Its protein product is CASRQGIVVKNIQYF. V usage is TRBV2 and J usage is TRBJ2-4, with D maybe TRBD1 (6 bases). The CDR3 contains 15 residues. Germline V CDR1 and CDR2: SNHLY, FYNNEI. V lost 6 bases and J lost 3, with 15 bases in between.

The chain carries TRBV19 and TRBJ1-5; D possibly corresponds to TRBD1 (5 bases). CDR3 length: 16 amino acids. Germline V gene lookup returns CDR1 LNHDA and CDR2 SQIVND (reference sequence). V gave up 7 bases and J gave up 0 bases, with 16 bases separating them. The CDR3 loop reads CASTSFTGPSNQPQHF. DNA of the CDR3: TGTGCCAGTACATCGTTTACAGGACCTAGCAATCAGCCCCAGCATTTT.

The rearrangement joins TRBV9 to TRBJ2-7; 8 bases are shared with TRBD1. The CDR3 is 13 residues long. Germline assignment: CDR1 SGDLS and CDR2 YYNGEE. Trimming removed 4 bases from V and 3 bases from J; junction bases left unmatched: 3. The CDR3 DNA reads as TGTGCCAGCAGCTCAACAGGGGGCTACGAGCAGTACTTC. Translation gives CASSSTGGYEQYF.

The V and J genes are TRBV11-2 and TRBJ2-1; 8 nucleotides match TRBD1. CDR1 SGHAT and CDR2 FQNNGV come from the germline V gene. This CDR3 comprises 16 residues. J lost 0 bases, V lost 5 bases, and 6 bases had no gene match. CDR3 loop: CASSSYRGSSYNEQFF. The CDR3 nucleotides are TGTGCCAGCAGCAGCTACAGGGGGAGCTCCTACAATGAGCAGTTCTTC.

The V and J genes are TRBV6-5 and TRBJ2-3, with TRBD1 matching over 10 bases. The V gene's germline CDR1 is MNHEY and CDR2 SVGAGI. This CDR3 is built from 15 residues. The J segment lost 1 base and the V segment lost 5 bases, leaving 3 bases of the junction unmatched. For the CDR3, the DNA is TGTGCCAGCAGTAAGGACAGGGGGGGCACAGATACGCAGTATTTT. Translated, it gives CASSKDRGGTDTQYF.

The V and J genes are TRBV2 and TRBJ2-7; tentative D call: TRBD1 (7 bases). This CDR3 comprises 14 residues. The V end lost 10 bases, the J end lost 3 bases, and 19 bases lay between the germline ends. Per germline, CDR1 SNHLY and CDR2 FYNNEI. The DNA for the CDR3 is TGTGCCACCTCCGCGGGGACAGAGGTCTACGAGCAGTACTTC. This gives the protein CATSAGTEVYEQYF.

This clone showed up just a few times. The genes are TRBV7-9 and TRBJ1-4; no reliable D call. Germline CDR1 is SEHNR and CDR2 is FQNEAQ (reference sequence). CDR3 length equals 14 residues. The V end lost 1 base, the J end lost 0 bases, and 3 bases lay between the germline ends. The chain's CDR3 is CASSLDTTNEKLFF. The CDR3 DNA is TGTGCCAGCAGCTTAGATACAACTAATGAAAAACTGTTTTTT.

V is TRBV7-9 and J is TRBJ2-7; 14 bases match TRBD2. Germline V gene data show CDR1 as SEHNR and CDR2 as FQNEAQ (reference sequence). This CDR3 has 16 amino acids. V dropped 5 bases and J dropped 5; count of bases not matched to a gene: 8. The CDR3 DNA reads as TGTGCCAGCAGCCCCCCTTGGGGACTAGCGGGGGACGAGCAGTACTTC. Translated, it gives CASSPPWGLAGDEQYF.

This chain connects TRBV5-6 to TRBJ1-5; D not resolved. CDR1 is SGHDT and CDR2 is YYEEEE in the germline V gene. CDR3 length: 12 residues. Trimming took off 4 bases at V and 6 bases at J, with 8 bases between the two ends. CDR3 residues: CASSRLTQPQHF. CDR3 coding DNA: TGTGCCAGCAGCCGACTCACTCAGCCCCAGCATTTT.

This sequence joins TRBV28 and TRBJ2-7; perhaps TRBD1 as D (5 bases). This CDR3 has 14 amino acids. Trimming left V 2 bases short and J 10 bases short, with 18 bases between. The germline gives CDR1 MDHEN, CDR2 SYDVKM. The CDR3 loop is CASSLSVQGPYQYF. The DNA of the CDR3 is TGTGCCAGCAGTTTAAGTGTTCAGGGCCCTTACCAGTACTTC.

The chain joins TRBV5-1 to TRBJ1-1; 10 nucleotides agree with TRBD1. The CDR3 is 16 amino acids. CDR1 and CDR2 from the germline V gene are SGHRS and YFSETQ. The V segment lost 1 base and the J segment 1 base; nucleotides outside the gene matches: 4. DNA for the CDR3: TGCGCCAGCAGCTTGTGGGGGGACAGGGGGAACACTGAAGCTTTCTTT. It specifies CASSLWGDRGNTEAFF. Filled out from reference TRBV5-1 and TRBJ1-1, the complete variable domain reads KAGVTQTPRYLIKTRGQQVTLSCSPISGHRSVSWYQQTPGQGLQFLFEYFSETQRNKGNFPGRFSGRQFSNSRSEMNVSTLELGDSALYLCASSLWGDRGNTEAFFGQGTRLTVV.